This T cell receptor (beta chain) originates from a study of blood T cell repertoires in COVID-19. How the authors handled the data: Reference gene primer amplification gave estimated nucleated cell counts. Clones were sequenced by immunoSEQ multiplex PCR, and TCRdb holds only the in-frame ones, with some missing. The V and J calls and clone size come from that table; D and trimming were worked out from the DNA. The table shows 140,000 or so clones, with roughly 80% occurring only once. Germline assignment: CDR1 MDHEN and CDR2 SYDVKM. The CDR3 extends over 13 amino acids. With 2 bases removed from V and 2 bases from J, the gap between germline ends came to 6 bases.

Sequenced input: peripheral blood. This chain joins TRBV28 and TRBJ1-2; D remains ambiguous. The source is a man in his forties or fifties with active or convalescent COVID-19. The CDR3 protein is CASSLDKNYGYTF. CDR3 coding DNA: TGTGCCAGCAGTTTAGACAAGAACTATGGCTACACCTTC.